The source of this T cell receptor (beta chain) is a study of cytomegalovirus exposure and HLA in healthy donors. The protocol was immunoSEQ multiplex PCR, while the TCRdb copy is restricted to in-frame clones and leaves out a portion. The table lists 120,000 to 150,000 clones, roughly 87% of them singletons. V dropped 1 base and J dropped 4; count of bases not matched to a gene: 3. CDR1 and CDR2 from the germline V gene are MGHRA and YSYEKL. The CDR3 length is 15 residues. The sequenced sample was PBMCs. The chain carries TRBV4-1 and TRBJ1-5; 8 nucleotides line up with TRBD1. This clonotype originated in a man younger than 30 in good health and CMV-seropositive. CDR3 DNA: TGCGCCAGCAGCCAAGGGGACAGGAGGAATCAGCCCCAGCATTTT. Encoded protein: CASSQGDRRNQPQHF.